This TCR beta chain derives from a study of control samples from healthy donors and cancer patients. Germline V CDR1 and CDR2: SGHVS, FNYEAQ. V was trimmed by 5 bases and J by 1 base, leaving 12 bases between them. The CDR3 runs to 16 residues. The repertoire was sequenced with immunoSEQ multiplex PCR; TCRdb's copy has only in-frame clones and lacks some. The profile covers 140,000 to 150,000 clones, with roughly 93% appearing a single time and more than 5% taken by the ten largest. The sample taken for sequencing was blood. The J gene is TRBJ1-6, the V gene TRBV7-6; TRBD1 might be the D (6 bases). The sequence derives from a man aged 18 to 29 in good health. CDR3 nucleotide sequence: TGTGCCAGCAGCCCCAGGGGTCGGTCCTATAATTCACCCCTCCACTTT. Residues: CASSPRGRSYNSPLHF.